The sequence of this T cell receptor beta chain was determined in a study of blood T cell repertoires in COVID-19 (dated by TCRdb to about 2020). Concerning the study at large: Samples from collaborators originated in the United States, Italy and Spain and spanned both the acute and convalescent phases of COVID-19. The prospective study material was composed of cDNA or gDNA derived from T cells, B-cell-depleted T cells, or PBMCs. Subjects who had been exposed to COVID-19, were actively infected with it, or had recovered from it provided the deeply sampled blood TCRbeta repertoires that made up the dataset. The repertoires were released in a freely available public database meant as a resource for research on the immune response to SARS-CoV-2. The samples were drawn from the first 160 participants of the ongoing ImmuneRACE study and from 1,200 or so subjects provided by 6 global collaborators. Sample metadata almost always included a de-identified subject ID, COVID-19 status, age in years and sex. HLA class I and class II types, where available, came from metadata supplied by the sample provider rather than from assay-based typing.

One collaborating source in Seattle enrolled patients while the patients were actively infected and followed the patients over time throughout the course of disease. The collaborating institutions used their own protocols to collect whole blood in K2EDTA tubes. For TCRbeta analysis, collaborators shipped samples in one of three forms: frozen whole blood, isolated PBMCs, or DNA extracted from either of those sample types. TCRbeta CDR3 regions were amplified from genomic DNA by means of the immunoSEQ Assay, a bias-controlled multiplex PCR. On the study's bioinformatics: The number of nucleated cells in each sample was estimated by amplification of reference gene primers within the assay. To quantify the absolute abundance of each unique TCRbeta CDR3 rearrangement, sequence reads were collapsed and filtered. For each sample, productive Simpson clonality was calculated by taking the square root of Simpson's diversity index across productive rearrangements. TCRdb holds this immuneACCESS table with in-frame rearrangements only. Some clones are missing; in checked studies, unresolved V genes explain under half, and the rest has no known cause. The DNA was the basis for D and trimming; V, J and clone size are from that table. This sample lists roughly 190,000 clones; less than 90% were detected once. The leading ten clones occupy 9.5% to 13% of the sample.

In regard to this clone: The antigen this receptor binds is unknown. Within one base of it there is no much larger clone, and no base qualities were kept.

Overall study outcomes, separate from this receptor: The quantity of clinical and demographic metadata differed by source and by participant and was supplied without curation.

The sequence was collected from a woman aged 60-70 years with COVID-19, enrolled during active disease. Sequenced input: peripheral blood.

The DNA is as follows: TGTGCCAGCAGTCAGTCAAAACGGACAGGGGGCTTCTATAATTCACCCCTCCACTTT. Its amino acids are CASSQSKRTGGFYNSPLHF. The receptor chain draws on TRBV28 and TRBJ1-6; 11 junctional bases match TRBD1. V and J are trimmed by 5 bases and 3 bases, and the gene matches miss 12 bases of the junction. The CDR1 and CDR2 encoded by the germline V gene are MDHEN and SYDVKM. The CDR3 runs 19 amino acids, cysteine and phenylalanine included. The only DNA kept is the CDR3, 57 bases in frame from the first base.